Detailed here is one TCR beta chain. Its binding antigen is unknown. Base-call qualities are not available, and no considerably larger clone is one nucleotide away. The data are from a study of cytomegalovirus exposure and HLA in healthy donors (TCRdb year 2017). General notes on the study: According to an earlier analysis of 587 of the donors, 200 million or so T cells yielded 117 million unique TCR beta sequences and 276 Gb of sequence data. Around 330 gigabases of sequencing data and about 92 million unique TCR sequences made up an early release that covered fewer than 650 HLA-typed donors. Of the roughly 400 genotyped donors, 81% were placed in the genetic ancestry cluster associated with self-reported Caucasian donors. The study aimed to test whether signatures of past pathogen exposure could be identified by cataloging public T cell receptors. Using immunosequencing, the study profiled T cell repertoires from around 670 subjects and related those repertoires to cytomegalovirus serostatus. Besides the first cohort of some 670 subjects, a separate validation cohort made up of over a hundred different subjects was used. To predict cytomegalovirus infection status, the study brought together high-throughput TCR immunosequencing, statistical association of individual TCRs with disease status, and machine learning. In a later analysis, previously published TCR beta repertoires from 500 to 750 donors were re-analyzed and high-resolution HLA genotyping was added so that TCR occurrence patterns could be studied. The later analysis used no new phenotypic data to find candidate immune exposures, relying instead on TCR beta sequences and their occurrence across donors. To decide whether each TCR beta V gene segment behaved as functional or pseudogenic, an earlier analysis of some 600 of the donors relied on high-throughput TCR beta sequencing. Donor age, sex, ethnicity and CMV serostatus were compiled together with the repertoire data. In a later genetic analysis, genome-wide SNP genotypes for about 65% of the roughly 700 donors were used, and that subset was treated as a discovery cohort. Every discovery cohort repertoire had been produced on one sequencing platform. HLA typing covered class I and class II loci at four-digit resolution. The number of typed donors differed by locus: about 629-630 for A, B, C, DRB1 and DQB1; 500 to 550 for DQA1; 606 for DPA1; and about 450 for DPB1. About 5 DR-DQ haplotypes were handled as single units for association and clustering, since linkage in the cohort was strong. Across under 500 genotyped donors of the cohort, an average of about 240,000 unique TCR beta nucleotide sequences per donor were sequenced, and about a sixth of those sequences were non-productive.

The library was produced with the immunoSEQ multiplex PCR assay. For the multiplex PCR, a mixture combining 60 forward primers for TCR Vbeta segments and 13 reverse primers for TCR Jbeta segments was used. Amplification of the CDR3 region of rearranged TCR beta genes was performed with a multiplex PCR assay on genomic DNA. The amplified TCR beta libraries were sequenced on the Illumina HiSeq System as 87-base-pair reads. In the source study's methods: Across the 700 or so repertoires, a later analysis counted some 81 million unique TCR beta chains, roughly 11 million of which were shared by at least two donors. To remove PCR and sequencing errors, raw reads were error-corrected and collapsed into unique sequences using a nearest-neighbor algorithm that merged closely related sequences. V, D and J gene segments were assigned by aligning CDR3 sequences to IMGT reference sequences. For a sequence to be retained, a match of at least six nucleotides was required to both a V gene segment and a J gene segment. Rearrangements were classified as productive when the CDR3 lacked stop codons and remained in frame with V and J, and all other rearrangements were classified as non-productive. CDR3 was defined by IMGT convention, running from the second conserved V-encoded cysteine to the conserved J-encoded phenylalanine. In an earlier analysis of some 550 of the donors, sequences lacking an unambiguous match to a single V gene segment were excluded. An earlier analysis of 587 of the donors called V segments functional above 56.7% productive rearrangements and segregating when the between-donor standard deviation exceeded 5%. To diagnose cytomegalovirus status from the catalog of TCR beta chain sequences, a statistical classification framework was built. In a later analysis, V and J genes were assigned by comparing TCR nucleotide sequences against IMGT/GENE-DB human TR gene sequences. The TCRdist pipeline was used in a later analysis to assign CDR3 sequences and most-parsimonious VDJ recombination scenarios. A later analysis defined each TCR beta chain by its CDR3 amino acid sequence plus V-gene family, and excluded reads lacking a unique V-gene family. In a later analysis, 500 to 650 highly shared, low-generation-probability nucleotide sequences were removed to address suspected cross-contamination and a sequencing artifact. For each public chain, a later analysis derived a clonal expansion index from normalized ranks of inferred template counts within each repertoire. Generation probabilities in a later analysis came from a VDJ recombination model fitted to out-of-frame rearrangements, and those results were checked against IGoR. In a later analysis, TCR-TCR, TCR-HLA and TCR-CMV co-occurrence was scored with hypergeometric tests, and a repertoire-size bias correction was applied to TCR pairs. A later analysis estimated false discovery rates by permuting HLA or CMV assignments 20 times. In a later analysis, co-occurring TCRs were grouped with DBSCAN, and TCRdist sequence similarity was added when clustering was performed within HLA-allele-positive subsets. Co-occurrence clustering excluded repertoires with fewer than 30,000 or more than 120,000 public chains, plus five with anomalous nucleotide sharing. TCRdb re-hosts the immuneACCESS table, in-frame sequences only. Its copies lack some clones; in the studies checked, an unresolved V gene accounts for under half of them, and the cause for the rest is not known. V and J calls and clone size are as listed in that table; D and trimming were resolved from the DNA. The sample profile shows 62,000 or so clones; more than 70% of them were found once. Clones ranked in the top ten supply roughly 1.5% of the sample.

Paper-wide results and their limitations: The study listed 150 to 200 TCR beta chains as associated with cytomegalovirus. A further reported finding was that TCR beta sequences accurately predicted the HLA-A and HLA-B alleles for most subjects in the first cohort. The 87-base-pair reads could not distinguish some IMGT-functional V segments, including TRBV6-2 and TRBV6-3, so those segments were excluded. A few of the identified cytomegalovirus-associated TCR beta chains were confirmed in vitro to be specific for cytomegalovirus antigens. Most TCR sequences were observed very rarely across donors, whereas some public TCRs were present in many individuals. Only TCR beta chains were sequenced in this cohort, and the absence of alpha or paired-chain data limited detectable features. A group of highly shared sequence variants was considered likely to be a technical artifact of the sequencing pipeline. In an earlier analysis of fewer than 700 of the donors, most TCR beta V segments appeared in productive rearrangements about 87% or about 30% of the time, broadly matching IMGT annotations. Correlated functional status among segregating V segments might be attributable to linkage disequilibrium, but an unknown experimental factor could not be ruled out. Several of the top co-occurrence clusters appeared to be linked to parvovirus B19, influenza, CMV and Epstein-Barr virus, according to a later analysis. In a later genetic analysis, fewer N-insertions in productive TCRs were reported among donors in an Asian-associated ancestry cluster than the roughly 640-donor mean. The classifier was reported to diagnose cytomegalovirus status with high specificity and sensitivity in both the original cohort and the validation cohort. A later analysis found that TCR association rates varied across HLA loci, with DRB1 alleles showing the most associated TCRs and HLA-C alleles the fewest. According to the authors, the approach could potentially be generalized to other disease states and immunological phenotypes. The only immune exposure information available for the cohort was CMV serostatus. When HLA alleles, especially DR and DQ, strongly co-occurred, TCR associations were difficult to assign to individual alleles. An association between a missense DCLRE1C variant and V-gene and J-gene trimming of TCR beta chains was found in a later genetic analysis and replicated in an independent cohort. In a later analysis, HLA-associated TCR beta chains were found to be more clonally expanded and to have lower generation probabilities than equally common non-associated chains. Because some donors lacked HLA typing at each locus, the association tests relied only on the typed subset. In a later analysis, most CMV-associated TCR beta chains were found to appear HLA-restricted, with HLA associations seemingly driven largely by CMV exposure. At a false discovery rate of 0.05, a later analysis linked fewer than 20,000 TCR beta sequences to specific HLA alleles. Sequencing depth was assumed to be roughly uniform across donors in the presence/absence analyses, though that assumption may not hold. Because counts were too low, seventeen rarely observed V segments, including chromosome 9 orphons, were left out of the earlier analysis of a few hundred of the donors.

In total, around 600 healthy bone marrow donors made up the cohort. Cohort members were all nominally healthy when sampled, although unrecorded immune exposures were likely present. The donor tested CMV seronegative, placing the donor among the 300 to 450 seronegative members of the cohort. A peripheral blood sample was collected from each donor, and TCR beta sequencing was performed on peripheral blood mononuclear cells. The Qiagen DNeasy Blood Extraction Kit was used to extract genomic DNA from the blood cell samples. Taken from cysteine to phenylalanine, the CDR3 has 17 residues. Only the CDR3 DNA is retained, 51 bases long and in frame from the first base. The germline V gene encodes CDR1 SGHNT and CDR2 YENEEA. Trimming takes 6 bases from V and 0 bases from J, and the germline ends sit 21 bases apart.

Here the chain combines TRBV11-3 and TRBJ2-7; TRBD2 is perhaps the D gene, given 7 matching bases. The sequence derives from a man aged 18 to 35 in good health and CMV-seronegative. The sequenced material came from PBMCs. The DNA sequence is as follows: TGTGCCAGCAGTCTTACGGGGAGGAGGGGGGGCTCCTACGAGCAGTACTTC. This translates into CASSLTGRRGGSYEQYF.